The present T cell receptor beta chain was sequenced within a study of shared T cell receptors in the human thymus. Some clones are missing from TCRdb's copy, which holds only in-frame ones; the method was immunoSEQ multiplex PCR. Among about 380,000 clones listed, 95% were seen once. This TCR derives from a human donor. What was sequenced was thymocytes.

Here the CDR3 reads CASSEFPGPGRGGNTIYF. In DNA form, the CDR3 reads TGTGCCAGCAGTGAATTTCCCGGGCCAGGGAGGGGGGGAAACACCATATATTTT. The V gene is TRBV25-1, the J gene TRBJ1-3, with D perhaps matching TRBD1 (6 bases). CDR1 MGHDK and CDR2 SYGVNS come from the germline V gene. Trimming stripped 1 base from V and 4 bases from J, with 20 bases between. CDR3 length: 18 residues. The full variable domain, rest sourced from reference TRBV25-1 and TRBJ1-3, is EADIYQTPRYLVIGTGKKITLECSQTMGHDKMYWYQQDPGMELHLIHYSYGVNSTEKGDLSSESTVSRIRTEHFPLTLESARPSHTSQYLCASSEFPGPGRGGNTIYFGEGSWLTVV.